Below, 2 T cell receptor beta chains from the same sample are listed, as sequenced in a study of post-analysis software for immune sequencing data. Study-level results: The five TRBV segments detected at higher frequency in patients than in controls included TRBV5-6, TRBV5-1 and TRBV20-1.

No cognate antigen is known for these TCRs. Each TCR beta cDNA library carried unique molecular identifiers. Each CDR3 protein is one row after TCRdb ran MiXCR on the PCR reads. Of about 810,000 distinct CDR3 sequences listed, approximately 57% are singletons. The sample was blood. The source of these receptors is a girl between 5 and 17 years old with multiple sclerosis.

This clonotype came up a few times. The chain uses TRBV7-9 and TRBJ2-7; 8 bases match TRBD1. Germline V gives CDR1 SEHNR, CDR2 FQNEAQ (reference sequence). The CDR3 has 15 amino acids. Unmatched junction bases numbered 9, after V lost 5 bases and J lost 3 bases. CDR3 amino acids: CASSGTRDRFYEQYF. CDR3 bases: TGTGCCAGCAGCGGAACCCGGGACAGGTTCTACGAGCAGTACTTC.

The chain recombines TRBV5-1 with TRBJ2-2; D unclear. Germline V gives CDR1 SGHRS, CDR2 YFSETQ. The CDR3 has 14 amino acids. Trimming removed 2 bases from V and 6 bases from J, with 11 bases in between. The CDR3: CASSLVAKSGELFF. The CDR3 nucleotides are TGCGCCAGCAGCTTAGTGGCTAAATCCGGGGAGCTGTTTTTT.